What follows are 14 T cell receptor beta chains derived from one specimen sequenced in a study of vaccination and CD4 T cells after COVID-19 (dated 2022 in TCRdb). Library generation was performed with PCR. The instrument given in TCRdb is Illumina iSeq 100. TCR sequencing of DNA from cultured CD4+ T cells used the Oncomine TCR Beta short-read assay at the Johns Hopkins FTIC core. In TCRdb, the public reads were trimmed at Q25 with fastp and aligned with MiXCR, with productive beta chains retained. Each entry is one CDR3 protein sequence, shown with its most common DNA and genes. Counted in this sample were several thousand distinct CDR3 sequences; around 60% of them appeared once. The ten largest clones capture 20% to 25% of the sample. The treatment or condition label for this specimen denotes: 10-day PBMC culture with coronavirus spike peptide pools or control peptides (ViraFEST assay). Antigens of these TCRs are unknown.

The sequencing input was CD4+ T cells from blood, cultured in vitro. All receptors derive from a human donor who had recovered from COVID-19.

V is TRBV11-2 and J is TRBJ2-3; a weak D match, TRBD1 (6 bases). Between the trimmed V and J ends, which lost 5 bases and 3 bases, there was a span of 12 bases. The germline gives CDR1 SGHAT, CDR2 FQNNGV. CDR3 size: 14 residues. CDR3 loop: CASSPDRVTDTQYF. The CDR3 DNA sequence: TGTGCCAGCAGCCCGGACAGAGTGACAGATACGCAGTATTTT.

This clonotype showed up just a few times. V gene TRBV20-1 combines with J gene TRBJ1-4, with a weak D call TRBD1 (5 bases). The CDR3 covers 14 residues. Trimming took 1 base from V and 5 from J, leaving 11 bases between them. The germline gives CDR1 DFQATT, CDR2 SNEGSKA (reference sequence). CDR3 nucleotides: TGCAGTGCTAGAGCAGGGTCCGGGAATGAAAAACTGTTTTTT. It encodes CSARAGSGNEKLFF.

The chain is built from TRBV7-9 and TRBJ2-2; TRBD1 agrees at 10 bases. V shed 6 bases and J 3 bases; nucleotides not matched to a gene: 4. Per the germline V gene, CDR1 is SEHNR and CDR2 is FQNEAQ (reference sequence). The CDR3 length is 15 residues. The CDR3 reads CASSRQGADTGELFF. The CDR3 DNA reads TGTGCCAGCAGTCGACAGGGGGCGGACACCGGGGAGCTGTTTTTT.

This rearrangement joins TRBV11-2 to TRBJ2-2; TRBD1 might be the D (6 bases). Germline lookup yields CDR1 SGHAT and CDR2 FQNNGV. Trimming cost V 3 bases and J 1 base, with 9 bases left between them. CDR3 size: 15 residues. CDR3 protein: CASSFGTLNTGELFF. In DNA form, the CDR3 reads TGTGCCAGCAGCTTCGGGACACTGAACACCGGGGAGCTGTTTTTT.

In this sample, this clonotype turned up a few times. The chain joins TRBV28 to TRBJ2-2; D is perhaps TRBD2 (6 bases). The CDR3 is 18 residues long. Germline CDR1 and CDR2: MDHEN and SYDVKM. V lost 5 bases, J lost 7 bases, and 26 bases lay in between. The CDR3 loop is CASSPAGVGGEGVGELFF. The CDR3 DNA is TGTGCCAGCAGTCCCGCCGGGGTGGGGGGAGAAGGAGTCGGGGAGCTGTTTTTT.

The gene calls are TRBV20-1 and TRBJ1-2; 8 bases line up with TRBD1. The V and J ends lost 4 bases and 7 bases, in that order; junction bases with no gene match: 14. This CDR3 is built from 15 residues. The germline V gene has CDR1 DFQATT and CDR2 SNEGSKA (reference sequence). Written as DNA, the CDR3 is TGCAGTGCTATGGGGGGCCAGGGGGCAGGACGTGGCTACACCTTC. As protein: CSAMGGQGAGRGYTF.

The gene calls are TRBV2 and TRBJ1-1; D is uncertain. Between the trimmed V and J ends, which lost 3 bases and 5 bases, there was a span of 10 bases. The CDR3 sequence is 13 residues long. Looked up from germline, CDR1 is SNHLY and CDR2 is FYNNEI. The CDR3 DNA follows: TGTGCCAGCAGTGACAGTTTGGGGACTGAAGCTTTCTTT. The encoded protein is CASSDSLGTEAFF.

The chain joins TRBV20-1 to TRBJ2-3; 9 nucleotides match TRBD2. Germline trimming cut 5 bases from V and 2 bases from J; bases unmatched to any gene: 11. The CDR3 covers 16 residues. Germline V gene data show CDR1 as DFQATT and CDR2 as SNEGSKA (reference sequence). Here the CDR3 DNA reads TGCAGTGCTCCCCGGGGTAGCGGGGGCTTCACAGATACGCAGTATTTT. This codes for CSAPRGSGGFTDTQYF.

This clonotype was seen only a few times. The chain has TRBV2 and TRBJ2-5; perhaps TRBD1 as D (7 bases). The V gene's germline CDR1 is SNHLY and CDR2 FYNNEI. This CDR3 contains 14 residues. Trimming stripped 4 bases from V and 1 base from J, with 10 bases between. CDR3 sequence (DNA): TGTGCCAGCAGTGCAGGGGGGATCCAAGAGACCCAGTACTTC. This encodes CASSAGGIQETQYF. The variable domain in full, with the rest retrieved from reference TRBV2 and TRBJ2-5, is EPEVTQTPSHQVTQMGQEVILRCVPISNHLYFYWYRQILGQKVEFLVSFYNNEISEKSEIFDDQFSVERPDGSNFTLKIRSTKLEDSAMYFCASSAGGIQETQYFGPGTRLLVL.

The CDR3 coding sequence is TGTGCCAGCAGTTTGGGGCCGGGACAGGGGGCAGGGGGCACAGATACGCAGTATTTT. Its protein is CASSLGPGQGAGGTDTQYF. The chain couples TRBV27 to TRBJ2-3; TRBD1 aligns across 12 bases. Germline CDR1 is MNHEY and CDR2 is SMNVEV (reference sequence). The length of the CDR3 is 19 residues. Losses at the gene ends were 3 bases for V and 1 base for J; bases not matched to a gene: 11.

This sequence joins TRBV20-1 and TRBJ1-2, with TRBD1 identical over 7 bases. Germline V gives CDR1 DFQATT, CDR2 SNEGSKA (reference sequence). The CDR3 is 12 amino acids. V lost 5 bases to trimming and J lost 8 bases; unmatched junction nucleotides: 8. The CDR3 protein is CSALRTGGGYTF. DNA of the CDR3: TGCAGTGCTCTGAGGACAGGAGGGGGCTACACCTTC.

This clonotype qualifies as large. V gene TRBV19 combines with J gene TRBJ2-3; D might be TRBD1 (6 bases). V gave up 5 bases and J gave up 0 bases, with 18 bases separating them. Germline CDR1 LNHDA, CDR2 SQIVND (reference sequence). The CDR3 loop spans 17 amino acids. CDR3 coding DNA: TGTGCCAGTAGTCCGGCGGTGGGGGCAACTAGCACAGATACGCAGTATTTT. Protein product: CASSPAVGATSTDTQYF.

Regarding this clonotype: A junction boundary mismatches the germline segment, possibly from a read error. The CDR3 spells CASSDVGGGLAVPRSF. The CDR3, as DNA: TGTGCCAGTAGTGACGTCGGCGGGGGACTAGCGGTTCCCCGGAGCTTC. The chain combines TRBV19 with TRBJ2-7; 11 positions agree with TRBD2. CDR3 size: 16 residues. Germline V CDR1 and CDR2: LNHDA, SQIVND (reference sequence).

The V call is TRBV7-2, the J call TRBJ2-7; unclear D gene. Trimming cost V 6 bases and J 6 bases, with 12 bases left between them. The CDR3 is made up of 12 amino acids. Germline assignment: CDR1 SGHTA and CDR2 FQGNSA. The DNA of the CDR3 is TGTGCCAGCAGTTTATTAGGGCTCGAGCAGTACTTC. Protein: CASSLLGLEQYF.